The 16 T cell receptor beta chains below all came from one sample that was sequenced in a study of T cell responses to AZD1222 COVID-19 vaccine. TCRdb's table, derived via immunoSEQ multiplex PCR, lists solely in-frame clones and lacks some. The profile shows around 250,000 clones, 85% to 95% of them singletons. The sequences come from peripheral blood, collected on day 0 of AZD1222 vaccination. Every receptor here comes from an adult in good health.

The chain employs TRBV7-2 and TRBJ2-2; 9 nucleotides match TRBD2. The V segment lost 6 bases and the J segment 6 bases; nucleotides outside the gene matches: 5. The CDR3 covers 14 residues. The germline gives CDR1 SGHTA, CDR2 FQGNSA. The CDR3 DNA reads as TGTGCCAGCAGGGGCGGGAGGGCCCCCGGGGAGCTGTTTTTT. This sequence encodes CASRGGRAPGELFF.

The rearrangement uses TRBV19 and TRBJ2-7; possible D gene TRBD2, 5 bases. CDR1 and CDR2 (germline): LNHDA, SQIVND (reference sequence). There are 14 residues in the CDR3. V lost 6 bases and J lost 0, with 12 bases in between. The CDR3 region is CASRTAGNSYEQYF. The DNA for the CDR3 is TGTGCCAGTAGAACCGCCGGGAACTCCTACGAGCAGTACTTC. The whole variable domain, filled in from reference TRBV19 and TRBJ2-7, reads DGGITQSPKYLFRKEGQNVTLSCEQNLNHDAMYWYRQDPGQGLRLIYYSQIVNDFQKGDIAEGYSVSREKKESFPLTVTSAQKNPTAFYLCASRTAGNSYEQYFGPGTRLTVT.

This clone was picked up a small number of times. The rearrangement joins TRBV20-1 to TRBJ1-2; no reliable D call. Trimming shortened V by 7 bases and J by 6 bases, and 6 bases separated the two germline ends. Germline CDR1 is DFQATT and CDR2 is SNEGSKA (reference sequence). This CDR3 is built from 9 residues. CDR3 nucleotides: TGCAGTGGGCAGGATGGCTACACCTTC. Translating it yields CSGQDGYTF.

This rearrangement joins TRBV28 to TRBJ2-1; D ambiguous. Germline CDR1 and CDR2: MDHEN and SYDVKM. V was shortened by 2 bases and J by 5 bases, with 4 bases between the two germline ends. CDR3 length equals 12 residues. CDR3 in DNA: TGTGCCAGCAGTTTAGGAGACAATGAGCAGTTCTTC. It encodes CASSLGDNEQFF.

This chain's CDR3 is CASSSGPLSDTEAFF. DNA for the CDR3: TGCGCCAGCAGCTCCGGCCCCCTATCGGACACTGAAGCTTTCTTT. The chain combines TRBV5-1 with TRBJ1-1; D unclear. Trimming pared 3 bases from V and 3 bases from J, leaving 15 bases between. The germline gives CDR1 SGHRS, CDR2 YFSETQ. This CDR3 is 15 amino acids long.

The rearrangement uses TRBV3-1 (or the pseudogene TRBV3-2) and TRBJ2-2; maybe TRBD1 (5 bases). The V end was cut by 1 base, the J end by 2 bases, with 8 bases between. Germline CDR1 and CDR2: LGHDT and YNNKEL (reference sequence). This CDR3 region has 15 residues. This chain's CDR3 is CASSQGQINTGELFF. The CDR3 DNA is TGTGCCAGCAGCCAAGGACAGATTAACACCGGGGAGCTGTTTTTT.

About this clone itself: Distinct nucleotide sequences in the sample also encode this CDR3. This rearrangement joins TRBV3-1 (or the pseudogene TRBV3-2) to TRBJ2-7, with D hard to call. This CDR3 has 13 amino acids. Per germline, CDR1 LGHDT and CDR2 YNNKEL (reference sequence). Trimming removed 1 base from V and 2 bases from J, with 6 bases in between. The CDR3 nucleotides read TGTGCCAGCAGCCAAGGTCTAGCCTACGAGCAGTACTTC. It yields the protein CASSQGLAYEQYF.

This chain connects TRBV2 to TRBJ2-1, with a possible D match to TRBD2 (5 bases). Trimming took 3 bases from V and 6 from J, leaving 9 bases between them. This CDR3 is built from 13 residues. Germline lookup yields CDR1 SNHLY and CDR2 FYNNEI. The CDR3 region is CASSERLINEQFF. The CDR3 DNA reads as TGTGCCAGCAGTGAGCGACTAATCAATGAGCAGTTCTTC.

The chain recombines TRBV12-3 or TRBV12-4 with TRBJ1-5; no firm D call. V lost 5 bases, J lost 7 bases, and 12 bases lay in between. This CDR3 is built from 13 residues. The CDR3 is CASSGNSGQPQHF. Written as DNA, the CDR3 is TGTGCCAGCAGTGGGAACAGCGGCCAGCCCCAGCATTTT.

The J gene is TRBJ1-2, the V gene TRBV28; 10 bases map to TRBD1. The CDR3 covers 14 residues. Looked up from germline, CDR1 is MDHEN and CDR2 is SYDVKM. After removal of 2 bases from V and 8 bases from J, the junction contained 5 bases not matched to a gene. The CDR3 loop is CASSLGTGAVGYTF. As DNA, the CDR3 is TGTGCCAGCAGTTTAGGGACAGGGGCAGTGGGCTACACCTTC.

This clone occurred once. J is TRBJ2-1 and V is TRBV9, with 8 bases identical to TRBD2. The CDR3 runs 15 residues. The germline V gene has CDR1 SGDLS and CDR2 YYNGEE. The V segment lost 0 bases and the J segment 4 bases; nucleotides outside the gene matches: 3. The CDR3 DNA reads as TGTGCCAGCAGCGTAGATAGCGGGGAATACAATGAGCAGTTCTTC. As protein: CASSVDSGEYNEQFF.

This chain uses TRBV15 with TRBJ1-5; D gene uncertain. The CDR3 consists of 16 residues. The V end lost 1 base, the J end lost 0 bases, and 10 bases lay between the germline ends. Germline V gives CDR1 LNHNV, CDR2 YYDKDF (reference sequence). The chain's CDR3 is CATSRGKGYSNQPQHF. Here the CDR3 DNA reads TGTGCCACCAGCAGAGGGAAGGGATATAGCAATCAGCCCCAGCATTTT.

The V gene is TRBV5-3, the J gene TRBJ1-3; no clear D. TRBV5-3 qualifies as an ORF whose function is uncertain. Trimming stripped 4 bases from V and 3 bases from J, with 11 bases between. There are 14 residues in the CDR3. In DNA, the CDR3 is TGTGCCAGAAGCCAAGGACGGATTGGAAACACCATATATTTT. This sequence encodes CARSQGRIGNTIYF.

The chain links TRBV5-4 to TRBJ1-4, with TRBD1 identical over 7 bases. Germline V lookup: CDR1 SGHNT, CDR2 YYREEE (reference sequence). V gave up 1 base and J gave up 5 bases; unmatched junction bases: 8. The CDR3 extends over 16 amino acids. Written as DNA, the CDR3 is TGTGCCAGCAGCTTGCCCGGGACAGTCGGGAATGAAAAACTGTTTTTT. Residues: CASSLPGTVGNEKLFF.

The genes are TRBV7-6 and TRBJ2-2, with 9 positions matching TRBD2. With 1 base clipped from V and 6 bases from J, the junction kept 12 bases outside the gene matches. This CDR3 has 18 amino acids. Germline V lookup: CDR1 SGHVS, CDR2 FNYEAQ. The CDR3 loop reads CASSLGRREGPAAGELFF. Here the CDR3 DNA reads TGTGCCAGCAGCTTAGGTCGGCGGGAGGGCCCTGCGGCCGGGGAGCTGTTTTTT. The full variable domain, in which reference TRBV7-6 and TRBJ2-2 provide the parts outside the CDR3, is GAGVSQSPRYKVTKRGQDVALRCDPISGHVSLYWYRQALGQGPEFLTYFNYEAQQDKSGLPNDRFSAERPEGSISTLTIQRTEQRDSAMYRCASSLGRREGPAAGELFFGEGSRLTVL.

This rearrangement joins TRBV5-6 to TRBJ2-2; the D gene is possibly TRBD1 (6 bases). Germline values: CDR1 SGHDT, CDR2 YYEEEE. Trimming left V 5 bases short and J 0 bases short, with 14 bases between. CDR3 length: 16 residues. The CDR3 bases are TGTGCCAGCAGGGCGCGGAGGACAGCGAACACCGGGGAGCTGTTTTTT. Its translation: CASRARRTANTGELFF.